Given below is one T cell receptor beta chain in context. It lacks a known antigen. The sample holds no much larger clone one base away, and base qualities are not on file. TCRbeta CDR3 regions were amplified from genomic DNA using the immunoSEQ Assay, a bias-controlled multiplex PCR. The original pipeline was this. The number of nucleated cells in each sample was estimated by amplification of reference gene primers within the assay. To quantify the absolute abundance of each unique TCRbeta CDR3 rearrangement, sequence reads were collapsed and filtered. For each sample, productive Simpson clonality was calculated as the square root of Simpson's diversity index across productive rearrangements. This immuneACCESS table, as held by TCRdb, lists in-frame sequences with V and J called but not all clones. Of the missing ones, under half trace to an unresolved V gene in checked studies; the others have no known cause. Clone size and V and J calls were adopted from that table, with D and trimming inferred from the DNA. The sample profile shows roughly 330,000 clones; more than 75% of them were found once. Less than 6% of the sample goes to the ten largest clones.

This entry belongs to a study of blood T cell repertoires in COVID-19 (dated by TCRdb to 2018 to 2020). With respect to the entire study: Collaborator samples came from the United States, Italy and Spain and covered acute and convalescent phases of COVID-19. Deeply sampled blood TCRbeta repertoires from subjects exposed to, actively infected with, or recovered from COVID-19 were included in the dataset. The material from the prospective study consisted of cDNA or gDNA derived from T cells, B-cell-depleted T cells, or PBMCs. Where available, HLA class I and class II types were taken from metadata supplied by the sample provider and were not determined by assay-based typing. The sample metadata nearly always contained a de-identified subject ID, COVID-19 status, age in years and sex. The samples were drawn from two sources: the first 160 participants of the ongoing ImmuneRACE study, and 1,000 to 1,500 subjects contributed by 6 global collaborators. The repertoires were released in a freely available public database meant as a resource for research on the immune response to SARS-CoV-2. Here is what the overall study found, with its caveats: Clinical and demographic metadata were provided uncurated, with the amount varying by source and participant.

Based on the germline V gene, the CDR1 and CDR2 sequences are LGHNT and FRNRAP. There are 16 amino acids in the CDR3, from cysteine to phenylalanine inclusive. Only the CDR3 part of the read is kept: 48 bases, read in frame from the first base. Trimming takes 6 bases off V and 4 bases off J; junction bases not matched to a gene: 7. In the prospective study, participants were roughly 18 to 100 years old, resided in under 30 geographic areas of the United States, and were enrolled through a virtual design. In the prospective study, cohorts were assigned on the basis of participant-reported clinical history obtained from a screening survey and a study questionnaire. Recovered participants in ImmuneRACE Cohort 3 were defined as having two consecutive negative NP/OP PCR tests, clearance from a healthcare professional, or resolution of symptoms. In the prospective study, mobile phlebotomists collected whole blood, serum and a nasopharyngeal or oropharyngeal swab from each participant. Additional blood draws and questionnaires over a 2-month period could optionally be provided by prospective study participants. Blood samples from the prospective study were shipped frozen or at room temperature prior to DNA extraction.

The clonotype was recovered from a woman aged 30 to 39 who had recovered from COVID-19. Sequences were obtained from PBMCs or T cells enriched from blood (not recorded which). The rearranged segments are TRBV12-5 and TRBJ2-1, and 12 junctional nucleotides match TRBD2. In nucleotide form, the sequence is TGTGCTAGTGGGCCTCCGGGACTAGCGGGTTACAATGAGCAGTTCTTC. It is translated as CASGPPGLAGYNEQFF.